These 7 T cell receptor beta chains came from one sample sequenced in a study of blood T cell repertoires in COVID-19. Profiled with immunoSEQ multiplex PCR; TCRdb holds only in-frame clones, not every one. The sample contains tens of thousands of clones, approximately 87% of which appear only once. The sample was peripheral blood. Every receptor here comes from a human donor in a cohort sampled during active COVID-19.

The chain recombines TRBV28 with TRBJ2-1; 10 bases map to TRBD1. Germline values: CDR1 MDHEN, CDR2 SYDVKM. The CDR3 is 15 residues long. J gave up 9 bases and V 5 bases, and 10 bases lay outside the gene matches. CDR3 region: CASSPSGQGRGEQFF. For the CDR3, the DNA is TGTGCCAGCAGTCCATCGGGACAGGGGCGTGGTGAGCAGTTCTTC.

The chain carries TRBV19 and TRBJ2-7; 8 positions agree with TRBD2. The CDR3 is 16 residues long. V was clipped by 3 bases and J by 0 bases; unmatched bases: 7. Germline V gives CDR1 LNHDA, CDR2 SQIVND (reference sequence). CDR3 loop: CASSMGERELSYEQYF. CDR3 in DNA: TGTGCCAGTAGTATGGGGGAGCGGGAGCTCTCCTACGAGCAGTACTTC.

The gene calls are TRBV3-1 (or the pseudogene TRBV3-2) and TRBJ2-6; 10 bases align to TRBD1. CDR3 length: 14 amino acids. The V segment lost 1 base and the J segment 13 bases; nucleotides outside the gene matches: 4. Germline loops: CDR1 LGHDT, CDR2 YNNKEL (reference sequence). The CDR3 loop is CASSQAGQGPVLTF. The CDR3 coding sequence is TGTGCCAGCAGCCAAGCGGGACAGGGGCCGGTCCTGACTTTC.

The rearrangement joins TRBV7-6 to TRBJ2-5; TRBD2 is a possible D gene (5 bases). Germline V gene lookup returns CDR1 SGHVS and CDR2 FNYEAQ. Trimming took off 1 base at V and 2 bases at J, with 17 bases between the two ends. The CDR3 length is 17 residues. This chain's CDR3 is CASSLGLLVTVQETQYF. DNA for the CDR3: TGTGCCAGCAGCTTAGGCTTACTAGTAACGGTTCAAGAGACCCAGTACTTC.

The sample holds a few counts of this clone. This rearrangement joins TRBV4-3 to TRBJ2-7; 11 bases fit TRBD2. Germline trimming cut 2 bases from V and 4 bases from J; bases unmatched to any gene: 4. CDR3 length: 15 amino acids. Per the germline V gene, CDR1 is LGHNA and CDR2 is YSLEER. DNA for the CDR3: TGCGCCAGCAGCCAATATAGCGGGAGGGATTACGAGCAGTACTTC. Protein: CASSQYSGRDYEQYF.

The chain has TRBV29-1 and TRBJ1-1; the D gene is possibly TRBD1 (5 bases). V was cut by 4 bases and J by 7 bases, with 16 bases left in between. Germline V gene lookup returns CDR1 SQVTM and CDR2 ANQGSEA. The CDR3 totals 13 residues. The CDR3 sequence: CSVVSQGGFEAFF. Here the CDR3 DNA reads TGCAGCGTTGTTTCGCAGGGAGGCTTTGAAGCTTTCTTT.

The sample holds one count of this clone. For the CDR3, the DNA is TGTGCCAGCATCAATTCGACAGGGACGGGGTATGGCTACACCTTC. It codes for CASINSTGTGYGYTF. The chain couples TRBV7-8 to TRBJ1-2, with 7 bases identical to TRBD1. This CDR3 has 15 amino acids. CDR1 and CDR2 from the germline V gene are SGHVS and FQNEAQ. With V trimmed by 7 bases and J by 5 bases, 13 bases remained unmatched. Full variable domain (outside the CDR3, taken from reference TRBV7-8 and TRBJ1-2): GAGVSQSPRYKVAKRGQDVALRCDPISGHVSLFWYQQALGQGPEFLTYFQNEAQLDKSGLPSDRFFAERPEGSVSTLKIQRTQQEDSAVYLCASINSTGTGYGYTFGSGTRLTVV.